This T cell receptor (beta chain) is drawn from a study of PD-L1 blockade in urothelial cancer. Study-wide context: In the patient group, most of the roughly 30 were males with bladder-origin urothelial cancer. Among blood samples, the median T cell count was some 140,000.

Stated time point: pretreatment peripheral blood. Generated by immunoSEQ multiplex PCR, the TCRdb table keeps only in-frame clones and is missing some. The repertoire includes 70,000 to 95,000 clones, more than 70% of them detected once, and roughly 0.97% sits in the top ten. This CDR3 spans 16 amino acids. V shed 0 bases and J 6 bases; nucleotides not matched to a gene: 7. Germline CDR1 SGDLS, CDR2 YYNGEE. The chain combines TRBV9 with TRBJ2-1, with TRBD1 identical over 9 bases. This TCR derives from a woman over 75 with urothelial cancer. Here the sequenced sample was PBMCs, taken around atezolizumab (anti-PD-L1) treatment. CDR3 residues: CASSVGSRDRVNEQFF. Here the CDR3 DNA reads TGTGCCAGCAGCGTAGGATCCAGGGACAGGGTCAATGAGCAGTTCTTC.